Listed below are T cell receptor beta chains from one sample, sequenced in a study of T cells in localized non-small cell lung cancer. The repertoire was sequenced with immunoSEQ multiplex PCR; TCRdb's copy has only in-frame clones and lacks some. Of more than 9,000 clones listed, 40% to 50% are singletons. Sequences were derived from lymph node tissue, sampled before any cancer treatment. The receptor source for this set is a woman aged 35 to 69 with stage II squamous cell lung carcinoma. CDR3s include the opening cysteine and the closing phenylalanine or tryptophan. D genes are given only for firm matches. Part of the rows lack a size; the others show once, few, many or a class for expanded clones.

j_gene: TRBJ1-2
d_gene: TRBD1
abundance: .
v_gene: TRBV29-1
CDR3nt: TGCAGCGTTGCGGGACAGGGGTTTGGCTACACCTTC
CDR3aa: CSVAGQGFGYTF

j_gene: TRBJ1-5
d_gene: .
abundance: .
v_gene: TRBV6-7
CDR3nt: TGTGCCAGCAGTGAAGCGAATCAGCCCCAGCATTTT
CDR3aa: CASSEANQPQHF

j_gene: TRBJ2-7
d_gene: .
abundance: .
v_gene: TRBV11-3
CDR3nt: TGTGCCAGCAGCTCGGTACAGGGATCGTACAGGTCCTACGAGCAGTACTTC
CDR3aa: CASSSVQGSYRSYEQYF

j_gene: TRBJ2-5
d_gene: TRBD2
abundance: .
v_gene: TRBV5-1
CDR3nt: TGCGCCAGCAGCCCCCGACTAGCGGGAGTGGGGGAGACCCAGTACTTC
CDR3aa: CASSPRLAGVGETQYF

j_gene: TRBJ2-5
d_gene: TRBD2
abundance: .
v_gene: TRBV29-1
CDR3nt: TGCAGCGTAACAGCGGGGGGGAGTGGAGAGACCCAGTACTTC
CDR3aa: CSVTAGGSGETQYF

j_gene: TRBJ2-3
d_gene: .
abundance: .
v_gene: TRBV6-8
CDR3nt: TGTGCCATTACGGACCCCCCACCGGATACGCAGTATTTT
CDR3aa: CAITDPPPDTQYF

j_gene: TRBJ1-1
d_gene: .
abundance: .
v_gene: TRBV19
CDR3nt: TGTGCCAGTAGTAGCAGGACCAACCTGAACACTGAAGCTTTCTTT
CDR3aa: CASSSRTNLNTEAFF

j_gene: TRBJ2-3
d_gene: .
abundance: .
v_gene: TRBV15
CDR3nt: TGTGCCACCAGCAGAGTTGTACTTAGGGACACAGATACGCAGTATTTT
CDR3aa: CATSRVVLRDTDTQYF

j_gene: TRBJ2-6
d_gene: .
abundance: .
v_gene: TRBV28
CDR3nt: TGTGCCAGCAGTCCGATACAGGAGGCCAACGTCCTGACTTTC
CDR3aa: CASSPIQEANVLTF

j_gene: TRBJ2-2
d_gene: TRBD1
abundance: .
v_gene: TRBV29-1
CDR3nt: TGCAGCGTGGGACAGGACTATTCCACCGGGGAGCTGTTTTTT
CDR3aa: CSVGQDYSTGELFF

j_gene: TRBJ2-2
d_gene: TRBD1
abundance: .
v_gene: TRBV19
CDR3nt: TGTGCCAGTAGTATACCCTGGACAGGGTCGAACACCGGGGAGCTGTTTTTT
CDR3aa: CASSIPWTGSNTGELFF

j_gene: TRBJ2-2
d_gene: .
abundance: .
v_gene: TRBV29-1
CDR3nt: TGCAGCGTTCGGAAGGGAGGCACCGGGGAGCTGTTTTTT
CDR3aa: CSVRKGGTGELFF

j_gene: TRBJ1-5
d_gene: .
abundance: .
v_gene: TRBV6-8
CDR3nt: TGTGCCAGCAGGTACAGGGGCAATCAGCCCCAGCATTTT
CDR3aa: CASRYRGNQPQHF

j_gene: TRBJ1-1
d_gene: .
abundance: .
v_gene: TRBV19
CDR3nt: TGTGCCAGTAGTACCTCCGGTGGGGGGAACACTGAAGCTTTCTTT
CDR3aa: CASSTSGGGNTEAFF

j_gene: TRBJ1-5
d_gene: TRBD1
abundance: .
v_gene: TRBV6-8
CDR3nt: TGTGCCAGCAGTTACGGACAGGGTACTGGTCAGCCCCAGCATTTT
CDR3aa: CASSYGQGTGQPQHF

j_gene: TRBJ2-3
d_gene: .
abundance: .
v_gene: TRBV29-1
CDR3nt: TGCAGCGTCCGACTGGGCGGAACAGCAGATACGCAGTATTTT
CDR3aa: CSVRLGGTADTQYF

j_gene: TRBJ1-1
d_gene: .
abundance: few
v_gene: TRBV6-8
CDR3nt: TGTGCCAGCAGGTCACAGGGACAACCTGAAGCTTTCTTT
CDR3aa: CASRSQGQPEAFF